Listed below are T cell receptor beta chains from one sample, sequenced in a study of T cell repertoires in cytomegalovirus infection. Via MiXCR, TCRdb re-called the reads, giving one row per CDR3 protein. The table records a few hundred thousand distinct CDR3 sequences, approximately 22% of them present only once. The sequencing input was CD8+ T cells from PBMCs. These TCRs come from a human donor in good health (CMV status not recorded). Some clones in this sample may be carry-over from other donors' samples. Both conserved end residues are part of each CDR3. A D gene is named only where the DNA matches it firmly. Size tells how often a clone was seen (once, few, many) or the class of an expanded clone, and some rows leave it out.

clone_size,j_call,v_call,d_call,cdr3_aa,cdr3_nt
few,TRBJ1-4,TRBV15,NA,CATSSPFLGMEKLFF,TGTGCCACCAGCAGTCCGTTCTTAGGGATGGAGAAACTGTTTTTT
many,TRBJ1-1,TRBV7-2,TRBD1,CASSLAFRTGNTEAFF,TGTGCCAGCAGCTTAGCTTTTCGGACAGGGAACACTGAAGCTTTCTTT
NA,TRBJ2-1,TRBV6-2/TRBV6-3,NA,CASSYSKQPPYNEQFF,TGTGCCAGCAGTTACTCGAAACAGCCCCCCTACAATGAGCAGTTCTTC
NA,TRBJ2-3,TRBV28,NA,CASSPPSSTDTQYF,TGTGCCAGCAGTCCTCCTTCTTCCACAGATACGCAGTATTTT
NA,TRBJ1-2,TRBV20-1,TRBD1,CSAEGQGAEYGYTF,TGCAGTGCAGAAGGACAGGGGGCGGAATATGGCTACACCTTC
many,TRBJ2-7,TRBV7-2,NA,CASSLDPGTRYEQYF,TGTGCCAGCAGCTTAGACCCGGGAACCCGCTACGAGCAGTACTTC
many,TRBJ1-4,TRBV7-9,TRBD1,CASSPSRDRGWGEKLFF,TGTGCCAGCAGCCCGTCCCGGGACAGGGGATGGGGTGAAAAACTGTTTTTT
few,TRBJ2-1,TRBV7-2,NA,CASSPEPGEQFF,TGTGCCAGCAGCCCCGAGCCCGGGGAGCAGTTCTTC
few,TRBJ2-5,TRBV13,TRBD1,CASSLNGDRGFQETQYF,TGTGCCAGCAGCTTAAATGGTGACAGGGGGTTCCAAGAGACCCAGTACTTC
NA,TRBJ2-1,TRBV4-1,TRBD2,CASRQAGGNEQFF,TGCGCCAGCAGACAAGCGGGGGGTAATGAGCAGTTCTTC
few,TRBJ2-5,TRBV7-6,NA,CASSPEVILQETQYF,TGTGCCAGCAGCCCCGAAGTCATCCTTCAAGAGACCCAGTACTTC
many,TRBJ2-4,TRBV7-8,NA,CASSGDERSKNIQYF,TGTGCCAGCAGCGGTGACGAGCGATCCAAAAACATTCAGTACTTC
few,TRBJ2-7,TRBV4-2,TRBD1,CASSQAPDRGREQYF,TGTGCCAGCAGCCAAGCCCCTGACAGGGGGCGCGAGCAGTACTTC
few,TRBJ1-1,TRBV27,NA,CASSFQVHTEAFF,TGTGCCAGCAGTTTTCAGGTACACACTGAAGCTTTCTTT
many,TRBJ2-1,TRBV7-6,TRBD2,CASSSGLAGEQFF,TGTGCCAGCAGCTCTGGACTAGCAGGCGAGCAGTTCTTC
few,TRBJ2-1,TRBV5-1,NA,CASSLAASPDGEQFF,TGCGCCAGCAGCTTGGCCGCATCCCCCGACGGTGAGCAGTTCTTC
many,TRBJ2-1,TRBV9,TRBD1,CASSAGGSSYNEQFF,TGTGCCAGCAGCGCAGGGGGTAGCTCCTACAATGAGCAGTTCTTC
few,TRBJ1-1,TRBV14,NA,CASSQAGDRTEAFF,TGTGCCAGCAGCCAAGCTGGGGATAGGACTGAAGCTTTCTTT
NA,TRBJ2-7,TRBV20-1,TRBD1,CSARDLGTGGLEQYF,TGCAGTGCTAGAGATCTCGGGACAGGGGGCCTCGAGCAGTACTTC
many,TRBJ1-2,TRBV7-2,NA,CASSPRTSGYTF,TGTGCCAGCAGCCCGCGTACGAGCGGCTACACCTTC
NA,TRBJ2-2,TRBV12-3/TRBV12-4,TRBD1,CASSTWTGARSTGELFF,TGTGCCAGCAGTACCTGGACAGGGGCTCGGAGCACCGGGGAGCTGTTTTTT
few,TRBJ2-1,TRBV28,TRBD2,CASSPEILSGGTRVNEQFF,TGTGCCAGCAGCCCAGAGATCCTTAGCGGGGGCACTCGGGTTAATGAGCAGTTCTTC
NA,TRBJ2-7,TRBV6-6,TRBD1,CASTLIGTGVYEQYF,TGTGCCAGCACCCTAATCGGGACAGGGGTATACGAGCAGTACTTC
NA,TRBJ1-5,TRBV6-2/TRBV6-3,NA,CASSPIRGSNQPQHF,TGTGCCAGCAGCCCGATACGGGGGAGCAATCAGCCCCAGCATTTT
NA,TRBJ2-1,TRBV29-1,NA,CSVASATYNEQFF,TGCAGCGTAGCTAGCGCAACCTACAATGAGCAGTTCTTC
NA,TRBJ1-6,TRBV6-1,NA,CASSYYLGGSPLHF,TGTGCCAGCAGTTATTACTTAGGGGGTTCACCCCTCCACTTT
few,TRBJ2-2,TRBV7-9,TRBD2,CASSSPGGITGELFF,TGTGCCAGCAGCTCTCCGGGGGGAATCACCGGGGAGCTGTTTTTT
few,TRBJ2-1,TRBV19,NA,CASSIGVREQFF,TGTGCCAGTAGTATCGGAGTCCGTGAGCAGTTCTTC
NA,TRBJ2-7,TRBV20-1,NA,CGSWDTSYEQYF,TGCGGATCGTGGGACACCTCCTACGAGCAGTACTTC